What follows are 29 T cell receptor beta chains derived from one specimen sequenced in a study of T-cell reconstitution after alpha-beta-depleted transplantation in children (TCRdb year 2016). Library construction relied on PCR. The reads were generated on an Illumina HiSeq 2500. To normalize quantification of the TCRbeta repertoire, the TCR libraries were built with molecular barcoding that relied on unique molecular identifiers. TCRdb reanalyzed the raw reads on its own, using fastp at Q25 for trimming and MiXCR for clone calling, and kept in-frame beta chains. Under each unique CDR3 protein, matching rows form one entry showing the most common genes and DNA. Here the sample has approximately 640,000 distinct CDR3 sequences; 15% to 20% occur a single time. The top ten clones comprise around 0.96% of the sample. Sequencing used PBMCs from the stem cell graft donor, obtained from the stem cell graft. Source of these receptors: a human donor who donated a stem cell graft to a child with acute myeloid leukemia.

This rearrangement joins TRBV7-9 to TRBJ2-7; no clear D gene. The CDR3 has 13 amino acids. From germline, CDR1 is SEHNR and CDR2 FQNEAQ (reference sequence). The germline V and J ends were trimmed by 0 bases and 4 bases, with 7 bases remaining between them. CDR3 sequence reads: CASSLAVLYEQYF. The DNA of the CDR3 is TGTGCCAGCAGCTTAGCCGTTCTGTACGAGCAGTACTTC.

The chain joins TRBV11-2 to TRBJ2-6; D is unclear. V lost 3 bases to trimming and J lost 4 bases, with 10 bases between them. The V gene's germline CDR1 is SGHAT and CDR2 FQNNGV. The CDR3 sequence is 15 residues long. The chain's CDR3 is CASSFRVYGANVLTF. CDR3 nucleotide sequence: TGTGCCAGCAGCTTTCGAGTTTACGGGGCCAACGTCCTGACTTTC.

The chain links TRBV4-1 to TRBJ2-1; D call uncertain. The CDR3 spans 11 residues. The V end was cut by 0 bases, the J end by 8 bases, with 2 bases between. Per germline, CDR1 MGHRA and CDR2 YSYEKL. Written as DNA, the CDR3 is TGCGCCAGCAGCCAAGATCATGAGCAGTTCTTC. This gives the protein CASSQDHEQFF.

This clonotype was recorded at least ten times. The chain carries TRBV10-2 and TRBJ2-3; perhaps TRBD2 as D (6 bases). The V gene lost 6 bases and the J gene lost 4 bases, with 14 bases spanning the gap. CDR3 length: 14 residues. The germline gives CDR1 WSHSY, CDR2 SAAADI. The CDR3 DNA is TGCGCCAGCAGGACCTCATGGGGGGCAGATACGCAGTATTTT. As protein: CASRTSWGADTQYF.

The V gene is TRBV7-2, the J gene TRBJ2-3; D is tentatively TRBD1 or TRBD2 (5 bases each). From germline, CDR1 is SGHTA and CDR2 FQGNSA. The CDR3 loop spans 14 amino acids. Between the trimmed V and J ends, which lost 3 bases and 2 bases, there was a span of 9 bases. The chain's CDR3 is CASSFGGFTDTQYF. DNA of the CDR3: TGTGCCAGCAGCTTTGGGGGATTCACAGATACGCAGTATTTT.

CDR3 nucleotides: TGTGCCAGCACCACGACACGAGGGGACACTGAAGCTTTCTTT. Residues: CASTTTRGDTEAFF. The chain combines TRBV12-3 or TRBV12-4 with TRBJ1-1, with D tentatively TRBD1 (5 bases). The CDR3 is made up of 14 amino acids. Trimming removed 7 bases at V and 3 bases at J, with 15 bases between.

In this sample, this clonotype turned up many times. The chain employs TRBV20-1 and TRBJ2-7; D gene ambiguous. The germline gives CDR1 DFQATT, CDR2 SNEGSKA (reference sequence). The length of the CDR3 is 13 residues. Trimming pared 3 bases from V and 0 bases from J, leaving 9 bases between. The CDR3 region is CSASSGSSYEQYV. For the CDR3, the DNA is TGCAGTGCTAGTTCAGGCAGCTCCTACGAGCAGTACGTC.

This clonotype was seen more than once but under ten times. The chain joins TRBV13 to TRBJ2-7; TRBD2 is a possible D gene (6 bases). The germline V gene has CDR1 PRHDT and CDR2 FYEKMQ (reference sequence). V was pared by 2 bases and J by 0 bases, with 23 bases between. This CDR3 spans 19 amino acids. The CDR3 spells CASSLNAGSGISSSYEQYF. The CDR3 coding sequence is TGTGCCAGCAGCTTAAACGCGGGATCCGGGATTTCATCCTCCTACGAGCAGTACTTC.

The V call is TRBV28, the J call TRBJ1-6, with 9 bases aligning to TRBD1. The germline V gene encodes CDR1 MDHEN and CDR2 SYDVKM. The CDR3 contains 17 residues. V dropped 4 bases and J dropped 4; count of bases not matched to a gene: 8. CDR3 DNA sequence: TGTGCCAGCAGTTCATTGGACAGGGGCCCTTATAATTCACCCCTCCACTTT. Translated, it gives CASSSLDRGPYNSPLHF.

The chain is built from TRBV20-1 and TRBJ2-2; 10 bases are shared with TRBD2. CDR3 length: 15 amino acids. V was clipped by 2 bases and J by 2 bases; unmatched bases: 2. Germline V gene lookup returns CDR1 DFQATT and CDR2 SNEGSKA (reference sequence). The CDR3 here is CSARSSGGNTGELFF. The CDR3 nucleotides are TGCAGTGCTAGATCTAGCGGGGGCAACACCGGGGAGCTGTTTTTT.

This clonotype has at least ten counts. V is TRBV20-1 and J is TRBJ2-7; unclear D gene. The CDR3 totals 12 residues. CDR1 DFQATT and CDR2 SNEGSKA come from the germline V gene (reference sequence). Trimming removed 3 bases from V and 1 base from J, with 7 bases in between. CDR3 DNA sequence: TGCAGTGCTAGGGCTAGATCCTACGAGCAGTACTTC. Protein: CSARARSYEQYF.

V usage is TRBV13 and J usage is TRBJ1-2, with D possibly being TRBD1 (5 bases). V was clipped by 5 bases and J by 8 bases, with 18 bases between them. The germline CDR1 and CDR2 sequences are PRHDT and FYEKMQ (reference sequence). There are 14 residues in the CDR3. The CDR3 reads CASSPRGPQEGYTF. The DNA for the CDR3 is TGTGCCAGCAGCCCCCGGGGCCCTCAGGAAGGCTACACCTTC.

V and J are TRBV5-1 and TRBJ1-4; no firm D call. This CDR3 comprises 15 residues. CDR1 is SGHRS, CDR2 YFSETQ, per germline. V was cut by 0 bases and J by 8 bases, with 14 bases left in between. The CDR3 loop is CASSLAGGREEKLFF. The CDR3 region has the DNA TGCGCCAGCAGCTTGGCCGGAGGGCGGGAAGAAAAACTGTTTTTT.

This clonotype has a handful of counts. This chain uses TRBV12-3 or TRBV12-4 with TRBJ1-4; D gene ambiguous. V shed 4 bases and J shed 0 bases, with 6 bases lying between them. The CDR3 consists of 14 residues. The CDR3 nucleotides read TGTGCCAGCAGTTGGCTTGCAACTAATGAAAAACTGTTTTTT. Amino acid sequence: CASSWLATNEKLFF.

This clonotype was detected only a few times. V usage is TRBV7-2 and J usage is TRBJ2-6; D remains unclear. Germline V gives CDR1 SGHTA, CDR2 FQGNSA. V shed 1 base and J shed 0 bases, with 7 bases lying between them. There are 16 residues in the CDR3. The CDR3, as DNA: TGTGCCAGCAGCTTAGAGTCGATCTCTGGGGCCAACGTCCTGACTTTC. It is translated as CASSLESISGANVLTF.

This clonotype was recorded a few times. The chain employs TRBV20-1 and TRBJ1-6, with TRBD1 identical over 9 bases. This CDR3 has 15 residues. Germline V gene data show CDR1 as DFQATT and CDR2 as SNEGSKA (reference sequence). Trimming at V came to 2 bases and at J to 9 bases, leaving 8 bases not matched to a gene. CDR3 residues: CSARPGDRGTSPLHF. The CDR3 nucleotides are TGCAGTGCTAGACCTGGTGACAGGGGGACTTCACCCCTCCACTTT.

Many counts were recorded for this clonotype. The chain joins TRBV27 to TRBJ2-7; TRBD1 might be the D (5 bases). The V end lost 2 bases, the J end lost 0 bases, and 11 bases lay between the germline ends. CDR1 is MNHEY, CDR2 SMNVEV, per germline (reference sequence). CDR3 size: 15 residues. The CDR3 sequence: CASSLPRQSSYEQYV. Here the CDR3 DNA reads TGTGCCAGCAGTTTACCGAGACAGAGCTCCTACGAGCAGTACGTC.

This clonotype came up a few times. The gene calls are TRBV5-1 and TRBJ1-1; TRBD1 matches 7 bases. CDR1 SGHRS and CDR2 YFSETQ come from the germline V gene. The V and J ends lost 0 bases and 7 bases, in that order; junction bases with no gene match: 6. The CDR3 length is 14 residues. DNA for the CDR3: TGCGCCAGCAGCTTGGGCGGGGACAGCTATGAAGCTTTCTTT. It codes for CASSLGGDSYEAFF. The entire variable domain, with the rest obtained from reference TRBV5-1 and TRBJ1-1, is as follows: KAGVTQTPRYLIKTRGQQVTLSCSPISGHRSVSWYQQTPGQGLQFLFEYFSETQRNKGNFPGRFSGRQFSNSRSEMNVSTLELGDSALYLCASSLGGDSYEAFFGQGTRLTVV.

This clonotype was recorded many times. The chain recombines TRBV20-1 with TRBJ2-1; TRBD2 matches 10 bases. In germline, CDR1 is DFQATT, CDR2 SNEGSKA (reference sequence). This CDR3 is 14 amino acids long. The J segment lost 7 bases and the V segment lost 2 bases, leaving 5 bases of the junction unmatched. The CDR3 region has the DNA TGCAGTGCTAGATATCTAGCGGGGGCGAATGAGCAGTTCTTC. It encodes CSARYLAGANEQFF.

This clonotype was counted many times. This chain connects TRBV6-1 to TRBJ1-3; D is unclear. From germline, CDR1 is MNHNS and CDR2 SASEGT. Trimming left V 6 bases short and J 0 bases short, with 12 bases between. This CDR3 contains 15 residues. The chain's CDR3 is CASSRGRDSGNTIYF. Here the CDR3 DNA reads TGTGCCAGCAGCCGCGGACGAGACTCTGGAAACACCATATATTTT.

The chain has TRBV7-3 and TRBJ2-3; TRBD1 is a possible D gene (6 bases). Per the germline V gene, CDR1 is SGHTA and CDR2 is FQGTGA. This CDR3 region has 16 residues. V was pared by 7 bases and J by 6 bases, with 23 bases between. DNA for the CDR3: TGTGCCAGCACCTCTCCGGGACAATCTGTTCCGGATACGCAGTATTTT. Protein: CASTSPGQSVPDTQYF. Based on the CDR3 plus reference TRBV7-3 and TRBJ2-3, the full variable domain is GAGVSQTPSNKVTEKGKYVELRCDPISGHTALYWYRQSLGQGPEFLIYFQGTGAADDSGLPNDRFFAVRPEGSVSTLKIQRTERGDSAVYLCASTSPGQSVPDTQYFGPGTRLTVL.

V and J are TRBV20-1 and TRBJ1-2; no clear D gene. V was pared by 2 bases and J by 1 base, with 11 bases between. This CDR3 spans 14 amino acids. CDR1 and CDR2 from the germline V gene are DFQATT and SNEGSKA (reference sequence). The CDR3 nucleotides are TGCAGTGCTAGACTATTAAGCCGTAACTATGGCTACACCTTC. Translation: CSARLLSRNYGYTF.

As to this clonotype: This may come from a read error, since a much larger clone is one base off. The chain has TRBV12-3 or TRBV12-4 and TRBJ2-7; possibly TRBD2 for D (6 bases). Trimming left V 5 bases short and J 2 bases short, with 16 bases between. This CDR3 comprises 15 residues. CDR3 sequence (DNA): TGTGCCAGCAGTCAAGGCACTAGCTGGACCTACGAGCAGTACTTC. Translating gives CASSQGTSWTYEQYF.

This chain connects TRBV7-3 to TRBJ2-6; the D is unclear. Trimming removed 5 bases at V and 4 bases at J, with 6 bases between. CDR1 and CDR2 (germline): SGHTA, FQGTGA. The CDR3 covers 13 residues. The CDR3 is CASSQGGANVLTF. CDR3 DNA: TGTGCCAGCAGCCAAGGGGGGGCCAACGTCCTGACTTTC.

This clonotype was counted between two and nine times. The rearrangement joins TRBV24-1 to TRBJ2-3; 8 bases align to TRBD2. There are 16 residues in the CDR3. CDR1 and CDR2 (germline): KGHDR, SFDVKD. V lost 4 bases, J lost 2 bases, and 7 bases stayed unmatched. The DNA of the CDR3 is TGTGCCACCAGTGAGGGCGGGGGGTTGCCCACAGATACGCAGTATTTT. This encodes CATSEGGGLPTDTQYF.

The chain links TRBV7-9 to TRBJ1-4; weak D call: TRBD1 (5 bases). V was trimmed by 6 bases and J by 3 bases, leaving 14 bases between them. From germline, CDR1 is SEHNR and CDR2 FQNEAQ (reference sequence). The length of the CDR3 is 15 residues. CDR3 in DNA: TGTGCCAGCAGGGATAGCGCGGGGGCTAATGAAAAACTGTTTTTT. Translated: CASRDSAGANEKLFF.

This sequence joins TRBV28 and TRBJ2-5; D is tentatively TRBD1 or TRBD2 (6 bases each). The CDR3 has 13 residues. CDR1 and CDR2 (germline): MDHEN, SYDVKM. Trimming pared 6 bases from V and 5 bases from J, leaving 13 bases between. CDR3 sequence: CASRQGGMETQYF. DNA of the CDR3: TGTGCCAGCAGACAGGGCGGGATGGAGACCCAGTACTTC.

This clonotype was recorded a few times. V gene TRBV5-1 combines with J gene TRBJ2-5, with D possibly being TRBD1 (6 bases). The CDR3 is made up of 15 amino acids. Looked up from germline, CDR1 is SGHRS and CDR2 is YFSETQ. Trimming stripped 3 bases from V and 1 base from J, with 13 bases between. Written as DNA, the CDR3 is TGCGCCAGCAGCTGGATTCGGGACACCCAAGAGACCCAGTACTTC. Translation: CASSWIRDTQETQYF.

Points on this clonotype: This could be a read error, since a much larger clone is one nucleotide away. The chain couples TRBV20-1 to TRBJ1-2; D uncertain. The V gene's germline CDR1 is DFQATT and CDR2 SNEGSKA (reference sequence). The CDR3 loop spans 11 amino acids. In DNA, the CDR3 is TGCAGTGCTAGCCATGCGGAGGGCTTCACCTTC. This translates into CSASHAEGFTF.